Each of the 20 T cell receptor beta chains below was sequenced from the same sample in a study of blood T cell repertoires in COVID-19. Generated by immunoSEQ multiplex PCR, the TCRdb table keeps only in-frame clones and is missing some. The sample contains about 150,000 clones, 80% to 90% of which appear only once. Source material: peripheral blood. All receptors come from a man aged 45-65 years with active COVID-19.

The chain combines TRBV19 with TRBJ2-2; D is perhaps TRBD1 (5 bases). Between the trimmed V and J ends, which lost 5 bases and 1 base, there was a span of 8 bases. Germline-derived CDR1 and CDR2 are LNHDA and SQIVND (reference sequence). The length of the CDR3 is 14 residues. The chain's CDR3 is CASSPTGNTGELFF. The CDR3 DNA sequence: TGTGCCAGTAGTCCTACAGGGAACACCGGGGAGCTGTTTTTT. The entire variable domain, with the rest obtained from reference TRBV19 and TRBJ2-2, is as follows: DGGITQSPKYLFRKEGQNVTLSCEQNLNHDAMYWYRQDPGQGLRLIYYSQIVNDFQKGDIAEGYSVSREKKESFPLTVTSAQKNPTAFYLCASSPTGNTGELFFGEGSRLTVL.

The chain is built from TRBV5-1 and TRBJ2-5, with 8 bases lining up with TRBD2. There are 17 residues in the CDR3. Trimming took 0 bases from V and 3 from J; bases not matched to a gene: 10. The germline V gene has CDR1 SGHRS and CDR2 YFSETQ. In DNA form, the CDR3 reads TGCGCCAGCAGCTTGGGGGGGACTAGTATGGTGAAAGAGACCCAGTACTTC. It translates to CASSLGGTSMVKETQYF.

The chain carries TRBV4-2 and TRBJ2-3, with TRBD2 matching 11 bases. This CDR3 region has 18 residues. Germline CDR1 reads LGHNA; CDR2 reads YNFKEQ. Germline trimming cut 1 base from V and 4 bases from J; bases unmatched to any gene: 10. The CDR3 reads CASSQGNSGGAVADTQYF. In DNA form, the CDR3 reads TGTGCCAGCAGCCAAGGAAATAGCGGGGGGGCAGTGGCAGATACGCAGTATTTT.

V usage is TRBV3-1 (or the pseudogene TRBV3-2) and J usage is TRBJ1-1, with a tentative D call TRBD1 (5 bases). V lost 3 bases and J lost 0, with 8 bases in between. This CDR3 is built from 14 residues. Germline CDR1 LGHDT, CDR2 YNNKEL (reference sequence). The chain's CDR3 is CASSQLTVNTEAFF. The DNA for the CDR3 is TGTGCCAGCAGCCAGCTGACAGTGAACACTGAAGCTTTCTTT.

This clone was recorded once. The chain joins TRBV6-6 to TRBJ1-1, with 7 bases aligning to TRBD1. Germline CDR1 and CDR2: MNHNY and SVGAGI (reference sequence). The CDR3 length is 14 residues. The J segment lost 6 bases and the V segment lost 2 bases, leaving 6 bases of the junction unmatched. Here the CDR3 DNA reads TGTGCCAGCAGTTACCCGACAGGGCCCGCTGAAGCTTTCTTT. Its translation is CASSYPTGPAEAFF.

The J gene is TRBJ1-6, the V gene TRBV12-5; 10 bases map to TRBD1. The V gene's germline CDR1 is LGHNT and CDR2 FRNRAP. V was clipped by 4 bases and J by 4 bases; unmatched bases: 7. This CDR3 region has 17 residues. In DNA form, the CDR3 reads TGTGCTAGTGGTTGGCTGACAGGGGGCAGGTATAATTCACCCCTCCACTTT. Its translation is CASGWLTGGRYNSPLHF.

This clone occurred once. The chain has TRBV19 and TRBJ2-7, with D possibly being TRBD1 (5 bases). The CDR3 consists of 13 residues. Trimming took 5 bases from V and 3 from J, leaving 11 bases between them. Germline CDR1 LNHDA, CDR2 SQIVND (reference sequence). The CDR3 bases are TGTGCCAGTAGTGCGGCAGGGTACTACGAGCAGTACTTC. It encodes CASSAAGYYEQYF. The full variable domain, rest sourced from reference TRBV19 and TRBJ2-7, is DGGITQSPKYLFRKEGQNVTLSCEQNLNHDAMYWYRQDPGQGLRLIYYSQIVNDFQKGDIAEGYSVSREKKESFPLTVTSAQKNPTAFYLCASSAAGYYEQYFGPGTRLTVT.

J is TRBJ2-5 and V is TRBV4-2, with no clear D. Germline-derived CDR1 and CDR2 are LGHNA and YNFKEQ. This CDR3 contains 14 residues. The germline V and J ends were trimmed by 4 bases and 4 bases, with 13 bases remaining between them. Here the CDR3 DNA reads TGTGCCAGCAGCCCGAGCCGAGCAGGAGAGACCCAGTACTTC. Residues: CASSPSRAGETQYF.

The V call is TRBV3-1 (or the pseudogene TRBV3-2), the J call TRBJ2-1, with 8 bases identical to TRBD2. CDR1 is LGHDT, CDR2 YNNKEL, per germline (reference sequence). Trimming removed 2 bases from V and 6 bases from J; junction bases left unmatched: 9. This CDR3 is built from 16 residues. Here the CDR3 reads CASSQLRRGDLNEQFF. The CDR3 region has the DNA TGTGCCAGCAGCCAATTGCGGCGGGGGGATCTCAATGAGCAGTTCTTC.

The V and J genes are TRBV2 and TRBJ2-2; tentative D call: TRBD2 (5 bases). The CDR3 is 13 amino acids. Germline V gives CDR1 SNHLY, CDR2 FYNNEI. As DNA, the CDR3 is TGTGCAACCATGCGGGTTCTAGCTGGGGAGCTGTTTTTT. Protein sequence: CATMRVLAGELFF.

The rearrangement uses TRBV7-2 and TRBJ2-7; 9 positions agree with TRBD1. Germline V gives CDR1 SGHTA, CDR2 FQGNSA. The length of the CDR3 is 13 residues. V lost 9 bases and J lost 4; bases outside the gene matches: 7. CDR3 region: CASTPDRGYEQYF. The CDR3 region has the DNA TGTGCCAGTACCCCCGACAGGGGGTACGAGCAGTACTTC. The full variable domain, rest sourced from reference TRBV7-2 and TRBJ2-7, is GAGVSQSPSNKVTEKGKDVELRCDPISGHTALYWYRQSLGQGLEFLIYFQGNSAPDKSGLPSDRFSAERTGGSVSTLTIQRTQQEDSAVYLCASTPDRGYEQYFGPGTRLTVT.

V is TRBV7-8 and J is TRBJ2-5; 16 nucleotides align to TRBD2. Germline lookup yields CDR1 SGHVS and CDR2 FQNEAQ. This CDR3 has 17 amino acids. V trimming: 4 bases; J trimming: 4 bases; junction bases outside the gene matches: 6. The CDR3 DNA is TGTGCCAGCAGCTCGGGACTAGCGGGGGGGCTAATAGAGACCCAGTACTTC. Encoded protein: CASSSGLAGGLIETQYF.

The V call is TRBV11-3, the J call TRBJ1-1; no clear D gene. The V and J ends lost 1 base and 6 bases respectively, with 9 bases between them. Germline V gene sequence: CDR1 SGHNT, CDR2 YENEEA. This CDR3 contains 13 residues. As DNA, the CDR3 is TGTGCCAGCAGCTTAGGTGTCGTCGCTGAAGCTTTCTTT. Translated, it gives CASSLGVVAEAFF.

The chain is built from TRBV28 and TRBJ2-4; 10 bases fit TRBD1. CDR1 is MDHEN, CDR2 SYDVKM, per germline. The CDR3 covers 14 residues. J lost 9 bases, V lost 5 bases, and 7 bases had no gene match. CDR3 DNA sequence: TGTGCCAGCAGTGCGCGGGACAGGGGTGTCATTCAGTACTTC. Its translation: CASSARDRGVIQYF.

This clone was found once. The rearrangement uses TRBV6-5 and TRBJ1-2; TRBD1 aligns across 7 bases. Germline V gives CDR1 MNHEY, CDR2 SVGAGI. The CDR3 consists of 14 residues. V lost 2 bases to trimming and J lost 2 bases; unmatched junction nucleotides: 2. CDR3 protein: CASSYRDRNYGYTF. The CDR3 coding sequence is TGTGCCAGCAGTTACAGGGACAGAAACTATGGCTACACCTTC.

The V and J genes are TRBV25-1 and TRBJ2-3; TRBD2 matches at 7 bases. The junction had 15 bases not matched to a gene; V was cut back by 3 bases and J by 3 bases. The CDR3 covers 18 residues. Germline V gives CDR1 MGHDK, CDR2 SYGVNS. The CDR3 DNA reads TGTGCCAGCAGTGAGCTACCAATTGCTAGCGGATTAACAGATACGCAGTATTTT. Protein product: CASSELPIASGLTDTQYF.

This clone was counted a single time. V is TRBV5-8 and J is TRBJ1-2; 7 positions match TRBD1. Germline CDR1 reads SGHTS; CDR2 reads YDEGEE. This CDR3 region has 15 residues. Germline trimming cut 2 bases from V and 7 bases from J; bases unmatched to any gene: 11. The CDR3 loop is CASSFSAGGSFGYTF. The CDR3 DNA follows: TGTGCCAGCAGCTTTTCAGCAGGGGGAAGTTTTGGCTACACCTTC. Full variable domain (remainder filled in from reference TRBV5-8 and TRBJ1-2): EAGVTQSPTHLIKTRGQQATLRCSPISGHTSVYWYQQALGLGLQFLLWYDEGEERNRGNFPPRFSGRQFPNYSSELNVNALELEDSALYLCASSFSAGGSFGYTFGSGTRLTVV.

This chain connects TRBV19 to TRBJ1-5; 8 nucleotides line up with TRBD1. V gave up 7 bases and J gave up 2 bases; unmatched junction bases: 4. Per germline, CDR1 LNHDA and CDR2 SQIVND (reference sequence). The CDR3 runs 14 residues. In DNA form, the CDR3 reads TGTGCCAGTACCTTACAGGGGGGCAATCAGCCCCAGCATTTT. Its protein product is CASTLQGGNQPQHF.

The chain carries TRBV5-6 and TRBJ1-3; tentative D call: TRBD1 (6 bases). Trimming took off 6 bases at V and 7 bases at J, with 14 bases between the two ends. The CDR3 length is 13 residues. The germline CDR1 and CDR2 sequences are SGHDT and YYEEEE. The CDR3 reads CASTGQVRNTIYF. The CDR3 coding sequence is TGTGCCAGCACGGGACAAGTTCGGAACACCATATATTTT.

The V and J genes are TRBV6-5 and TRBJ1-3; no firm D call. Trimming stripped 4 bases from V and 5 bases from J, with 15 bases between. This CDR3 region has 15 residues. Germline V gene lookup returns CDR1 MNHEY and CDR2 SVGAGI. The CDR3 region has the DNA TGTGCCAGCAGTTCTAGCATGGGGTCTCGAAACACCATATATTTT. This gives the protein CASSSSMGSRNTIYF.